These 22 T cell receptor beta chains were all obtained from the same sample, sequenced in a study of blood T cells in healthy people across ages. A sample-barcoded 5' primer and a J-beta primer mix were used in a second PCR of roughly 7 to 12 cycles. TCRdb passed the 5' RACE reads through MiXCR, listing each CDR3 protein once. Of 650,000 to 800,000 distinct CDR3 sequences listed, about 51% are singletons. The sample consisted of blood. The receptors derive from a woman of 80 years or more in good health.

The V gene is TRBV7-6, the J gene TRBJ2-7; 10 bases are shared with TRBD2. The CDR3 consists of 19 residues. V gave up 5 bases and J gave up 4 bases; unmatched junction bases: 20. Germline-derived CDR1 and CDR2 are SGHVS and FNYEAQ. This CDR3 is CASSRGVAGGPGKSYEQYF. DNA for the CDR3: TGTGCCAGCAGCCGTGGGGTAGCGGGAGGACCCGGAAAATCATACGAGCAGTACTTC. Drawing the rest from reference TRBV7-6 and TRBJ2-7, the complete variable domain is GAGVSQSPRYKVTKRGQDVALRCDPISGHVSLYWYRQALGQGPEFLTYFNYEAQQDKSGLPNDRFSAERPEGSISTLTIQRTEQRDSAMYRCASSRGVAGGPGKSYEQYFGPGTRLTVT.

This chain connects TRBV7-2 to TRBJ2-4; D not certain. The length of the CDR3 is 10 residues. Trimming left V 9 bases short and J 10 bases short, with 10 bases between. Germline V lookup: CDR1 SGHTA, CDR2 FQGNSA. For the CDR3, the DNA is TGTGCCAGTGGGTCCGGAATTCAGTACTTC. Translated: CASGSGIQYF.

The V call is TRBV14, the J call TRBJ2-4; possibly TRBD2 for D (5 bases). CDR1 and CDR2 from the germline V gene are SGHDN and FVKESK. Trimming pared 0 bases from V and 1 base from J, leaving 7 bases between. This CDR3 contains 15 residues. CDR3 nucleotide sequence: TGTGCCAGCAGCCAAGATAGAGGGGCCAAAAACATTCAGTACTTC. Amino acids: CASSQDRGAKNIQYF.

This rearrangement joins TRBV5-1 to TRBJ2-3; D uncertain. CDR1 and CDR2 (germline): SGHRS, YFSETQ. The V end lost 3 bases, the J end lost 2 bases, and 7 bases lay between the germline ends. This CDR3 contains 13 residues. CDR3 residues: CASSSSPTDTQYF. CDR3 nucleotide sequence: TGCGCCAGCAGCTCTTCCCCCACAGATACGCAGTATTTT.

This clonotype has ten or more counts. This CDR3 reads CSAVVAGGPGSKNIQYF. CDR3 DNA sequence: TGCAGTGCGGTAGTAGCGGGAGGGCCTGGGTCCAAAAACATTCAGTACTTC. The V call is TRBV20-1, the J call TRBJ2-4, with 11 bases fitting TRBD2. The CDR3 has 17 amino acids. Germline V gene sequence: CDR1 DFQATT, CDR2 SNEGSKA (reference sequence). Trimming removed 6 bases from V and 2 bases from J; junction bases left unmatched: 12.

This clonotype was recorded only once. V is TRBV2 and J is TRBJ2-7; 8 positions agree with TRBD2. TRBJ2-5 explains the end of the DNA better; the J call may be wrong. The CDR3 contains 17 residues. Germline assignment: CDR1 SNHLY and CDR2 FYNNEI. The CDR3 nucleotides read TGTGCCAGCAGTGAAGATGAAGCGGGGGCCCTCGTTGAGACCCAGTACTTC. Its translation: CASSEDEAGALVETQYF.

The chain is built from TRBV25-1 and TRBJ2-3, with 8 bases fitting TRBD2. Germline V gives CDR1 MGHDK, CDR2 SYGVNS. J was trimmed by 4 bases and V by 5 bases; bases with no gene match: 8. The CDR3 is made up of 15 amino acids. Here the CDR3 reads CASSLLAGVSDTQYF. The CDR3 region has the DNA TGTGCCAGCAGTTTGCTAGCGGGTGTTTCAGATACGCAGTATTTT.

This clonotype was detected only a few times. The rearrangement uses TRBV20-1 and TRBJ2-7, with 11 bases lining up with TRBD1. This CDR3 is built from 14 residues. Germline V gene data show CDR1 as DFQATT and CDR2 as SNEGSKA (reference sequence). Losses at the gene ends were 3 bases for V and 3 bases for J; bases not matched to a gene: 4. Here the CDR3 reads CSASSGTGGYEQYF. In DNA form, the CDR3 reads TGCAGTGCTAGTTCCGGGACAGGGGGCTACGAGCAGTACTTC.

CDR3 region: CSVASGRGYEQYF. DNA for the CDR3: TGCAGCGTAGCTAGCGGGAGGGGCTACGAGCAGTACTTC. The rearrangement links TRBV29-1 to TRBJ2-7, with 12 nucleotides matching TRBD2. The trim removed 6 bases at V and 3 bases at J, leaving 3 bases unmatched. Germline-derived CDR1 and CDR2 are SQVTM and ANQGSEA. The length of the CDR3 is 13 residues.

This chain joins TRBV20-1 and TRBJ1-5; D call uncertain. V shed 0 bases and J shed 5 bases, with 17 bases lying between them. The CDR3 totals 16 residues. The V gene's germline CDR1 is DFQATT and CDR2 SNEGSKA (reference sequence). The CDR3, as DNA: TGCAGTGCTAGAGATCAAAAAGTAGGGTGGGATCAGCCCCAGCATTTT. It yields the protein CSARDQKVGWDQPQHF.

CDR3 DNA: TGTGCCAGCAAGCAGGCGGCAACAGATACGCAGTATTTT. This gives the protein CASKQAATDTQYF. This chain links TRBV6-5 with TRBJ2-3; D not resolved. The CDR3 loop spans 13 amino acids. The ends were cut back, 7 bases at V and 3 bases at J, with 11 bases in the middle. The germline V gene encodes CDR1 MNHEY and CDR2 SVGAGI.

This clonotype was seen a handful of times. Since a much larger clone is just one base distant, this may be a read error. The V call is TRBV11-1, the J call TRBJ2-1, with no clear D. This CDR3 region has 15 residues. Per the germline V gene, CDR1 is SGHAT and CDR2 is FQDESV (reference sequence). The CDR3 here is CAGSLRRSSYNEQFF. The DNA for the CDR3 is TGTGCCGGCAGCTTAAGAAGATCCTCCTACAATGAGCAGTTCTTC.

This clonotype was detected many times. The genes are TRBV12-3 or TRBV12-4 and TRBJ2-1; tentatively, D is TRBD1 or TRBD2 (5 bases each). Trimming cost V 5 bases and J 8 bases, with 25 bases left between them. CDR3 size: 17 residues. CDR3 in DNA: TGTGCCAGCAGTCGCACCCACCCCGGGACCCGATACGATGAGCAGTTCTTC. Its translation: CASSRTHPGTRYDEQFF.

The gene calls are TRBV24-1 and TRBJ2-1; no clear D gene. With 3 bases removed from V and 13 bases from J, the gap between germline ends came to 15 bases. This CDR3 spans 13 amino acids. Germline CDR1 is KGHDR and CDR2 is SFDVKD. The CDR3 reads CATSDPTVETQFF. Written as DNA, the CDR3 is TGTGCCACCAGTGATCCAACCGTAGAGACTCAGTTCTTC.

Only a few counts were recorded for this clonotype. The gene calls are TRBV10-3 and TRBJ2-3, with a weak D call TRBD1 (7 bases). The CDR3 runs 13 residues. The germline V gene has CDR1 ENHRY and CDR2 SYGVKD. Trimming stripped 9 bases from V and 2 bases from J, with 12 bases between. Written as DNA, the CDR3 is TGTGCCATAACCAGGGGGGCCACAGATACGCAGTATTTT. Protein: CAITRGATDTQYF.

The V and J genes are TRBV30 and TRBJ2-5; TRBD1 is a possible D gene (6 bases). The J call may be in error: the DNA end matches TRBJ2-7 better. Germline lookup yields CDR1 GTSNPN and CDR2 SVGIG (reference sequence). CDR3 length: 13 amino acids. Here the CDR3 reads CAWTTGIFYEQYF. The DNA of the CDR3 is TGTGCCTGGACCACAGGGATTTTCTACGAGCAGTACTTC.

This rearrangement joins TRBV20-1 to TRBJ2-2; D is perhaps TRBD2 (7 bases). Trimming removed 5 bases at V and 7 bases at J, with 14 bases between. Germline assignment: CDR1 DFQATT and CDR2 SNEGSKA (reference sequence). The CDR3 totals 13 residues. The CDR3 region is CSASRGGRGELFF. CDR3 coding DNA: TGCAGTGCTTCGAGGGGGGGCCGCGGGGAGCTGTTTTTT.

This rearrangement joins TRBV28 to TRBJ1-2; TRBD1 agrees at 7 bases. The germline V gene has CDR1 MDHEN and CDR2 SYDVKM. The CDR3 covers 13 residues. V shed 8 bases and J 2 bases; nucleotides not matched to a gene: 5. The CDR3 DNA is TGTGCCAGCGAGTGGGACAGCAACTATGGCTACACCTTC. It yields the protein CASEWDSNYGYTF.

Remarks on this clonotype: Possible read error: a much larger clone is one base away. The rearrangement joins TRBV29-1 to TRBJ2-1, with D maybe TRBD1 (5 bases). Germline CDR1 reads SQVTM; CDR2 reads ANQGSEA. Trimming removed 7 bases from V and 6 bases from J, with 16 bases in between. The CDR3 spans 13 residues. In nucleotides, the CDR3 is TGCAGCGCCCGCTCTGACAGATCCAATGAGCAGTTCTTC. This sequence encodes CSARSDRSNEQFF.

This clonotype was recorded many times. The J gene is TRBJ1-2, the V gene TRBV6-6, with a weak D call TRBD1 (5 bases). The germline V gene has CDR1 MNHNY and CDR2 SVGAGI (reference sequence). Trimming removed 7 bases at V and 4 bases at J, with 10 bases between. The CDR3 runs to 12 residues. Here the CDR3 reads CASTGTLYGYTF. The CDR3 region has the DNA TGTGCCAGCACAGGGACCCTCTATGGCTACACCTTC.

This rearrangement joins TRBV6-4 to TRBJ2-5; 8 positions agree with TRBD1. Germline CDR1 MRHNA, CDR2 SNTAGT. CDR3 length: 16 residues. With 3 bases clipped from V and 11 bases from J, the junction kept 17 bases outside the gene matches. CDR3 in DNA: TGTGCCAGCAGTGATAACGCAGGGGGCTTCTACAATGAGCAGTACTTC. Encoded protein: CASSDNAGGFYNEQYF.

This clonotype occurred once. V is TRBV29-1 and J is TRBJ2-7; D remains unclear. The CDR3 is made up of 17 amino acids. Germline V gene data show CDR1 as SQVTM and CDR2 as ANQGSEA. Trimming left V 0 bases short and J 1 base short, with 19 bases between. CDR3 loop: CSVEDPNYPKGSYEQYF. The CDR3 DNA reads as TGCAGCGTTGAAGACCCGAACTACCCAAAGGGATCCTACGAGCAGTACTTC.